This record looks at one T cell receptor beta chain sequence and its context. This sample was taken from a study of blood T cell repertoires in COVID-19. As for the study in general: PBMCs, B-cell-depleted T cells, or T cells were the source of the cDNA or gDNA that made up the material.

Germline lookup yields CDR1 SEHNR and CDR2 FQNEAQ (reference sequence). The junction had 8 bases not matched to a gene; V was cut back by 2 bases and J by 0 bases. The CDR3 runs to 17 residues. Study processing details: Amplification from reference gene primers served as the basis for estimated nucleated cell counts. The data were produced by immunoSEQ multiplex PCR, yet TCRdb's version contains in-frame clones alone and is incomplete. That table gives V, J and clone size, and the DNA gave D and trimming. The table records fewer than 250,000 clones, around 83% of them present only once. The sample was peripheral blood. The clonotype comes from a man in his forties with acute or convalescent COVID-19. The rearrangement links TRBV7-9 to TRBJ2-7; 9 nucleotides agree with TRBD1. Here the CDR3 reads CASSLYVRDRVSYEQYF. CDR3 nucleotide sequence: TGTGCCAGCAGCTTATATGTAAGGGACAGGGTCTCCTACGAGCAGTACTTC.